This passage covers 21 T cell receptor beta chains from one sample sequenced in a study of blood T cell repertoires in COVID-19. Repertoires were generated with immunoSEQ multiplex PCR, while TCRdb's copy carries only in-frame clones and drops some. There are more than 95,000 clones in the sample; almost 90% occur only once, and 3% to 3.5% lies in the top ten. The sample taken for sequencing was peripheral blood. The receptor set was obtained from a human donor in a cohort sampled during active COVID-19.

The rearrangement joins TRBV28 to TRBJ1-4; D unclear. The CDR3 runs to 14 residues. Looked up from germline, CDR1 is MDHEN and CDR2 is SYDVKM. V was clipped by 11 bases and J by 8 bases, with 21 bases between them. This chain's CDR3 is CASTPISRWEKLFF. CDR3 bases: TGTGCCTCCACACCGATCTCCCGATGGGAAAAACTGTTTTTT. Using reference TRBV28 and TRBJ1-4 for the parts outside the CDR3, the full variable domain is DVKVTQSSRYLVKRTGEKVFLECVQDMDHENMFWYRQDPGLGLRLIYFSYDVKMKEKGDIPEGYSVSREKKERFSLILESASTNQTSMYLCASTPISRWEKLFFGSGTQLSVL.

The CDR3 coding sequence is TGTGCCAGCAGTGTTCGCGCGGGAGGATTGTACGAGCAGTACTTC. Translated, it gives CASSVRAGGLYEQYF. The chain recombines TRBV2 with TRBJ2-7; 8 positions agree with TRBD2. V shed 4 bases, J shed 4 bases, and the junction held 9 bases outside the gene matches. Germline V gene data show CDR1 as SNHLY and CDR2 as FYNNEI. The CDR3 loop spans 15 amino acids. Full variable domain (outside the CDR3, taken from reference TRBV2 and TRBJ2-7): EPEVTQTPSHQVTQMGQEVILRCVPISNHLYFYWYRQILGQKVEFLVSFYNNEISEKSEIFDDQFSVERPDGSNFTLKIRSTKLEDSAMYFCASSVRAGGLYEQYFGPGTRLTVT.

The chain is built from TRBV19 and TRBJ2-2, with a possible D match to TRBD1 (7 bases). CDR1 LNHDA and CDR2 SQIVND come from the germline V gene (reference sequence). V was cut by 5 bases and J by 0 bases, with 10 bases left in between. The CDR3 is 15 residues long. The CDR3 bases are TGTGCCAGTAGTCGCGGGACAGCGAACACCGGGGAGCTGTTTTTT. This translates into CASSRGTANTGELFF.

The table lists this clone with a count of one. The rearrangement links TRBV7-9 to TRBJ2-1; 12 positions agree with TRBD2. This CDR3 region has 17 residues. V gave up 5 bases and J gave up 5 bases; unmatched junction bases: 10. The germline gives CDR1 SEHNR, CDR2 FQNEAQ (reference sequence). The DNA of the CDR3 is TGTGCCAGCAGCCCGAGGCGTCTAGCGGGGGGGAACAATGAGCAGTTCTTC. It codes for CASSPRRLAGGNNEQFF.

The chain recombines TRBV9 with TRBJ2-7, with 8 bases lining up with TRBD1. This CDR3 contains 14 residues. Germline CDR1 and CDR2: SGDLS and YYNGEE. V lost 3 bases, J lost 4 bases, and 6 bases stayed unmatched. Written as DNA, the CDR3 is TGTGCCAGCAGCGCTCAGGGGGCGCGATACGAGCAGTACTTC. Translation: CASSAQGARYEQYF.

CDR3 DNA sequence: TGTGCCAGCAGCCAGCGGTCCCCGGGACTAGCGGGACGGCATGAGCAGTTCTTC. It specifies CASSQRSPGLAGRHEQFF. The gene calls are TRBV4-2 and TRBJ2-1; 13 nucleotides align to TRBD2. The length of the CDR3 is 18 residues. The V and J ends lost 3 bases and 8 bases, in that order; junction bases with no gene match: 13. Germline loops: CDR1 LGHNA, CDR2 YNFKEQ.

This sequence joins TRBV6-5 and TRBJ1-6; tentatively, D is TRBD1 (6 bases). V was cut by 3 bases and J by 7 bases, with 10 bases left in between. CDR1 is MNHEY, CDR2 SVGAGI, per germline. This CDR3 spans 14 amino acids. The CDR3 DNA sequence: TGTGCCAGCAGTTATAGGGGGAACAATTCACCCCTCCACTTT. This codes for CASSYRGNNSPLHF.

The rearrangement links TRBV29-1 to TRBJ1-2; tentatively, D is TRBD1 (5 bases). This CDR3 contains 16 residues. V was cut by 2 bases and J by 5 bases, with 21 bases left in between. The germline gives CDR1 SQVTM, CDR2 ANQGSEA. The DNA for the CDR3 is TGCAGCGTTGAACAGGGACTGCAGATAACGGAATATGGCTACACCTTC. Protein sequence: CSVEQGLQITEYGYTF.

The chain combines TRBV12-3 or TRBV12-4 with TRBJ1-1; weak D call: TRBD1 (5 bases). V was shortened by 6 bases and J by 7 bases, with 15 bases between the two germline ends. The CDR3 extends over 13 amino acids. The CDR3 spells CASRTGGRVEAFF. CDR3 nucleotide sequence: TGTGCCAGCAGGACCGGGGGTCGGGTTGAAGCTTTCTTT.

The CDR3 reads CASSSLGLTGRNEQFF. CDR3 bases: TGTGCCAGCAGTTCCCTGGGGCTGACAGGGCGAAATGAGCAGTTCTTC. The rearrangement uses TRBV6-6 and TRBJ2-1, with TRBD1 matching over 7 bases. Germline CDR1 reads MNHNY; CDR2 reads SVGAGI (reference sequence). This CDR3 region has 16 residues. V dropped 4 bases and J dropped 7; count of bases not matched to a gene: 13.

The chain recombines TRBV29-1 with TRBJ2-7; 8 bases align to TRBD1. This CDR3 spans 12 amino acids. Germline loops: CDR1 SQVTM, CDR2 ANQGSEA. Trimming removed 6 bases from V and 2 bases from J; junction bases left unmatched: 3. CDR3 DNA sequence: TGCAGCGTGGGACAGGTAGCCTACGAGCAGTACTTC. Amino acid sequence: CSVGQVAYEQYF.

The V and J genes are TRBV11-2 and TRBJ1-3; a possible D gene is TRBD1 (5 bases). Trimming left V 5 bases short and J 0 bases short, with 11 bases between. The CDR3 has 15 residues. Germline lookup yields CDR1 SGHAT and CDR2 FQNNGV. CDR3 amino acids: CASSMDIPSGNTIYF. CDR3 bases: TGTGCCAGCAGCATGGACATCCCCTCTGGAAACACCATATATTTT.

The chain uses TRBV6-5 and TRBJ2-5; D is undetermined. The CDR3 runs to 13 residues. The germline V and J ends were trimmed by 2 bases and 5 bases, with 9 bases remaining between them. Germline CDR1 is MNHEY and CDR2 is SVGAGI. This CDR3 reads CASSYVLEETQYF. The CDR3 DNA follows: TGTGCCAGCAGTTACGTCTTAGAGGAGACCCAGTACTTC.

The chain employs TRBV28 and TRBJ2-1; 7 bases map to TRBD2. V lost 5 bases, J lost 3 bases, and 7 bases stayed unmatched. Germline assignment: CDR1 MDHEN and CDR2 SYDVKM. The CDR3 runs to 15 residues. Here the CDR3 reads CASSPPRGYYNEQFF. As DNA, the CDR3 is TGTGCCAGCAGTCCACCGCGGGGGTACTACAATGAGCAGTTCTTC.

This rearrangement joins TRBV6-1 to TRBJ2-2, with TRBD2 as a possible D gene (5 bases). The V gene's germline CDR1 is MNHNS and CDR2 SASEGT. V lost 2 bases to trimming and J lost 0 bases, with 10 bases between them. The CDR3 runs to 16 residues. CDR3 DNA sequence: TGTGCCAGCAGTGAACAGACGGGAACGAACACCGGGGAGCTGTTTTTT. Translating gives CASSEQTGTNTGELFF.

The J gene is TRBJ2-3, the V gene TRBV27, with TRBD2 matching over 10 bases. The junction had 18 bases not matched to a gene; V was cut back by 3 bases and J by 0 bases. CDR1 and CDR2 (germline): MNHEY, SMNVEV (reference sequence). The CDR3 spans 21 residues. DNA for the CDR3: TGTGCCAGCAGTTTGTTCTTGGCTCATATAGCGGGGGGCAGAAGCACAGATACGCAGTATTTT. It is translated as CASSLFLAHIAGGRSTDTQYF.

The chain has TRBV11-2 and TRBJ2-1; 8 bases map to TRBD1. This CDR3 has 11 residues. V dropped 4 bases and J dropped 15; count of bases not matched to a gene: 5. Germline V gene data show CDR1 as SGHAT and CDR2 as FQNNGV. This CDR3 reads CASSSDRVRFF. The CDR3 nucleotides are TGTGCCAGCAGCTCGGACAGGGTTCGGTTCTTC.

The chain joins TRBV15 to TRBJ2-5, with 8 positions matching TRBD1. Trimming took 4 bases from V and 3 from J; bases not matched to a gene: 4. CDR3 length: 14 residues. Germline V gene lookup returns CDR1 LNHNV and CDR2 YYDKDF (reference sequence). CDR3 nucleotide sequence: TGTGCCACCAGCAACGCAGGGGGCGAAGAGACCCAGTACTTC. As protein: CATSNAGGEETQYF.

V is TRBV3-1 (or the pseudogene TRBV3-2) and J is TRBJ1-1, with 9 positions matching TRBD1. The J segment lost 0 bases and the V segment lost 6 bases, leaving 14 bases of the junction unmatched. Germline V lookup: CDR1 LGHDT, CDR2 YNNKEL (reference sequence). The CDR3 loop spans 18 amino acids. The CDR3 bases are TGTGCCAGCAGGAAGAAAATTGGGGGACAGGGCTTGAACACTGAAGCTTTCTTT. It specifies CASRKKIGGQGLNTEAFF.

The chain is built from TRBV2 and TRBJ2-7, with D perhaps TRBD2 (5 bases). Trimming pared 10 bases from V and 2 bases from J, leaving 18 bases between. The CDR3 consists of 14 residues. Looked up from germline, CDR1 is SNHLY and CDR2 is FYNNEI. The CDR3 loop is CATSGEPAPYEQYF. The CDR3 region has the DNA TGTGCCACCTCCGGGGAGCCGGCCCCCTACGAGCAGTACTTC. The full variable domain, rest sourced from reference TRBV2 and TRBJ2-7, is EPEVTQTPSHQVTQMGQEVILRCVPISNHLYFYWYRQILGQKVEFLVSFYNNEISEKSEIFDDQFSVERPDGSNFTLKIRSTKLEDSAMYFCATSGEPAPYEQYFGPGTRLTVT.

The chain links TRBV7-2 to TRBJ1-3, with D maybe TRBD1 (5 bases). Trimming removed 5 bases at V and 4 bases at J, with 15 bases between. Germline CDR1 reads SGHTA; CDR2 reads FQGNSA. The CDR3 totals 15 residues. The CDR3 nucleotides are TGTGCCAGCAGCCCTTTGGCAGGGAAGGGAAACACCATATATTTT. It yields the protein CASSPLAGKGNTIYF.